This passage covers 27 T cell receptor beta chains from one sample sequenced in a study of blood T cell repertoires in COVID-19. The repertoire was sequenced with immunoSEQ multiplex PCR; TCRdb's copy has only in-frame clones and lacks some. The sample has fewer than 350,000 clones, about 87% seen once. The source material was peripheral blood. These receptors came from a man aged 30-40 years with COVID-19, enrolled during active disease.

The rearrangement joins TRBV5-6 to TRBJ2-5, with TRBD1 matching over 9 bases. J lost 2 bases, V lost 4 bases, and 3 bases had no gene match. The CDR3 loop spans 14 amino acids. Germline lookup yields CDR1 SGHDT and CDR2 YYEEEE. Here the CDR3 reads CASSTGQGQETQYF. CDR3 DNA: TGTGCCAGCAGCACGGGACAGGGACAAGAGACCCAGTACTTC.

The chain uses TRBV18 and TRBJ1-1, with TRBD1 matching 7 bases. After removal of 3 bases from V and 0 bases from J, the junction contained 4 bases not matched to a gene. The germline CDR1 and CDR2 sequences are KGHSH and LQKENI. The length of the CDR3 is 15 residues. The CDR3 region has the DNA TGTGCCAGCTCACCCCAGACAGGGATGAACACTGAAGCTTTCTTT. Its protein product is CASSPQTGMNTEAFF.

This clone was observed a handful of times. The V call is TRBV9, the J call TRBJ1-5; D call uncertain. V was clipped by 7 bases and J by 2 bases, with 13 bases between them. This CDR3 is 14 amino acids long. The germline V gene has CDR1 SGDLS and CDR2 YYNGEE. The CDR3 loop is CASVPGDGNQPQHF. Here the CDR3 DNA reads TGTGCCAGCGTCCCGGGTGATGGCAATCAGCCCCAGCATTTT.

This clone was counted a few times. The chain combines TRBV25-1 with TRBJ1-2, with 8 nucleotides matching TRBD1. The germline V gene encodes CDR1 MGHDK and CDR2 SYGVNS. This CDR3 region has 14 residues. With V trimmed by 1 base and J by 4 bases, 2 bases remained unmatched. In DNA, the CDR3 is TGTGCCAGCAGTGAATTCGGACAGGGCTATGGCTACACCTTC. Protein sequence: CASSEFGQGYGYTF.

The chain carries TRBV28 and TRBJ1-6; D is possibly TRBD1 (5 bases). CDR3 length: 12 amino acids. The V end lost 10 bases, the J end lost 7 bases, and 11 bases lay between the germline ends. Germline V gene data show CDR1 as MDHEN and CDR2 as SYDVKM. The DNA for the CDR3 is TGTGCCATAACAGACAGAAATTCACCCCTCCACTTT. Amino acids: CAITDRNSPLHF. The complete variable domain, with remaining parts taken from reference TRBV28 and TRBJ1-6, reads DVKVTQSSRYLVKRTGEKVFLECVQDMDHENMFWYRQDPGLGLRLIYFSYDVKMKEKGDIPEGYSVSREKKERFSLILESASTNQTSMYLCAITDRNSPLHFGNGTRLTVT.

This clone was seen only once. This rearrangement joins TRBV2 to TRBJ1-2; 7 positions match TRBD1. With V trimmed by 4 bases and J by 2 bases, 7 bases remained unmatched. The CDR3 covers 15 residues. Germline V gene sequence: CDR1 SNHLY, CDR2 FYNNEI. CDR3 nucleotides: TGTGCCAGCAGTGCCGGGCAGGGGGTAAACTATGGCTACACCTTC. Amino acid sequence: CASSAGQGVNYGYTF.

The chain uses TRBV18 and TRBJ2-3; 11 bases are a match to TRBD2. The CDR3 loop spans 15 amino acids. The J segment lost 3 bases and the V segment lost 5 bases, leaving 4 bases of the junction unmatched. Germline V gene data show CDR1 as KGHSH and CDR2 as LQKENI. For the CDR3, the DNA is TGTGCCAGCTCAACCCCTAGCGGGAGGACAGATACGCAGTATTTT. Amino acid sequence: CASSTPSGRTDTQYF.

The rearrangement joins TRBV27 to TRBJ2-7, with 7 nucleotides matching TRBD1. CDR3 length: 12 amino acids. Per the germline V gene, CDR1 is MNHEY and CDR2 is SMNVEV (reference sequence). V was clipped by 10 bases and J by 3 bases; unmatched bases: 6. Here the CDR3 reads CATRQGFYEQYF. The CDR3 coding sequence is TGTGCCACGCGACAGGGCTTCTACGAGCAGTACTTC.

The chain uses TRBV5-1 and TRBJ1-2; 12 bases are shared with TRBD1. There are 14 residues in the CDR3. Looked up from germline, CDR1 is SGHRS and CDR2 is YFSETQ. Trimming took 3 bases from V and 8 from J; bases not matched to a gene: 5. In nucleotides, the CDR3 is TGCGCCAGCAGCTCCGGGACAGGGGGCGGCGGCTACACCTTC. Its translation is CASSSGTGGGGYTF.

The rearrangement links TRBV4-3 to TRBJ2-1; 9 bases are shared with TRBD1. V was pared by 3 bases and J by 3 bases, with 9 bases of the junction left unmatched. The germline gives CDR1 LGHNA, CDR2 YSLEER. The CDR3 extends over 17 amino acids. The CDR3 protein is CASSHHGGQGGYNEQFF. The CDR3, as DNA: TGCGCCAGCAGCCATCATGGGGGACAGGGCGGCTACAATGAGCAGTTCTTC.

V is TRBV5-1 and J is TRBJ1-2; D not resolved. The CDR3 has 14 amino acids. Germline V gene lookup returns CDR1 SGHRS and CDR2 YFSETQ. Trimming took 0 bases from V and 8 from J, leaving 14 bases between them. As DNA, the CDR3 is TGCGCCAGCAGCTTGGCTGGTCCGACTAGCGGCTACACCTTC. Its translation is CASSLAGPTSGYTF.

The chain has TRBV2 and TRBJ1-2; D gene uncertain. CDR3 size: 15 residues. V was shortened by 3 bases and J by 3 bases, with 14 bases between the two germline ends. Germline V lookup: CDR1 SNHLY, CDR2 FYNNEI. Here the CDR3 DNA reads TGTGCCAGCAGTGATCTCGCGAACCGCCACTATGGCTACACCTTC. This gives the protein CASSDLANRHYGYTF.

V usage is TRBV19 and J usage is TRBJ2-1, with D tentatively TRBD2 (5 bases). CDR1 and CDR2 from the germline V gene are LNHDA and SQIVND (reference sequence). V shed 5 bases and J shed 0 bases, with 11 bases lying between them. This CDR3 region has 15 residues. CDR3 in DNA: TGTGCCAGTAGTCCCATAGGGAGCTCCTACAATGAGCAGTTCTTC. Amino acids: CASSPIGSSYNEQFF.

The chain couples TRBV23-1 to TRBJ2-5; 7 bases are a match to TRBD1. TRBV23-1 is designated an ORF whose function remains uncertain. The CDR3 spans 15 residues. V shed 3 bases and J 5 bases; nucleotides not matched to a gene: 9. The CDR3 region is CASSQSKGARETQYF. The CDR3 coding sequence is TGCGCCAGCAGTCAGAGTAAGGGGGCAAGGGAGACCCAGTACTTC.

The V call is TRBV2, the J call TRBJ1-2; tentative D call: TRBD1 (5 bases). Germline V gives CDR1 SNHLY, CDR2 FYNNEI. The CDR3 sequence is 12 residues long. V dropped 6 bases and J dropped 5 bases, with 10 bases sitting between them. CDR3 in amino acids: CASSLGQYGYTF. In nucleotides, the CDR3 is TGTGCCAGCAGCCTCGGACAATATGGCTACACCTTC.

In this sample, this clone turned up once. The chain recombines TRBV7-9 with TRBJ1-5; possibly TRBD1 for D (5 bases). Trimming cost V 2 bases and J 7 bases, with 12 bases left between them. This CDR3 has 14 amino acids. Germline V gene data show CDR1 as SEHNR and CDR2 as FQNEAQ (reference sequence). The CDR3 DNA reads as TGTGCCAGCAGCTTATCTGGGGGGGTGCAGCCCCAGCATTTT. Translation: CASSLSGGVQPQHF.

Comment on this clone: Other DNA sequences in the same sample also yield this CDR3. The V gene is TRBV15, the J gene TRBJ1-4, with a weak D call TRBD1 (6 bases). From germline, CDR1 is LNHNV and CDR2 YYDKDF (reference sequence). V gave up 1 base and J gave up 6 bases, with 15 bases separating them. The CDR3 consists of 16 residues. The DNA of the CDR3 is TGTGCCACCAGCAGAGGCGTACAGGGTGGAGATGAAAAACTGTTTTTT. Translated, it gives CATSRGVQGGDEKLFF.

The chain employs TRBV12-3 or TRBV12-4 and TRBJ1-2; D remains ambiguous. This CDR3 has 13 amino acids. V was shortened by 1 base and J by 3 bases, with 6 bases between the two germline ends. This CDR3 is CASSLEEDYGYTF. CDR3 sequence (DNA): TGTGCCAGCAGTTTAGAGGAGGACTATGGCTACACCTTC.

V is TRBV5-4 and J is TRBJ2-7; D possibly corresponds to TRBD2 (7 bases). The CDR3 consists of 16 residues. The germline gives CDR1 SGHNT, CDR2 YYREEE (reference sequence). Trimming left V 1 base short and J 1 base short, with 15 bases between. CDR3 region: CASSLLRGGPSYEQYF. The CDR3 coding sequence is TGTGCCAGCAGCTTGTTGCGCGGGGGCCCATCCTACGAGCAGTACTTC.

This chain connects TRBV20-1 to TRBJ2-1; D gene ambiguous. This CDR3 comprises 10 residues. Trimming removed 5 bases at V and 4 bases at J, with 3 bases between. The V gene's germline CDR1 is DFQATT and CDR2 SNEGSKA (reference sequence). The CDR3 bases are TGCAGTGCTCTATACAATGAGCAGTTCTTC. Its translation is CSALYNEQFF.

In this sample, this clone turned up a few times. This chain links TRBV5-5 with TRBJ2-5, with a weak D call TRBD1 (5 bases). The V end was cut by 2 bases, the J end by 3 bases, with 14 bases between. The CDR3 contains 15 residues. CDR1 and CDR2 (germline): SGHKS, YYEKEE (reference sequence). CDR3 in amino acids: CASSLWGAGKETQYF. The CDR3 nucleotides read TGTGCCAGCAGCTTATGGGGCGCAGGGAAAGAGACCCAGTACTTC.

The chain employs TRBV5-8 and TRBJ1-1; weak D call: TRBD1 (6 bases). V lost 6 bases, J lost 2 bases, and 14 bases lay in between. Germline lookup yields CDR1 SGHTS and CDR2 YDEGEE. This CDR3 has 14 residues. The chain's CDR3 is CASKWGRANTEAFF. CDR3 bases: TGTGCCAGCAAATGGGGGCGAGCCAACACTGAAGCTTTCTTT.

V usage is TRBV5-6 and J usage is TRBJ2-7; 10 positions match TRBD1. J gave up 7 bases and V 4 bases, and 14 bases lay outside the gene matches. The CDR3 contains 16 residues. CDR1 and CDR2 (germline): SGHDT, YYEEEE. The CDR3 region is CASSELLGTGVREQYF. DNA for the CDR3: TGTGCCAGCAGCGAGCTTCTTGGGACAGGGGTAAGGGAGCAGTACTTC.

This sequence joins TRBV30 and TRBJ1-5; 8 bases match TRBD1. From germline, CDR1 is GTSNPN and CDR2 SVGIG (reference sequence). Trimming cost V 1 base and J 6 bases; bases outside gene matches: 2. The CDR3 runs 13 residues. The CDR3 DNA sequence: TGTGCCTGGAGTGGCGACAGGGGTCAGCCCCAGCATTTT. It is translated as CAWSGDRGQPQHF.

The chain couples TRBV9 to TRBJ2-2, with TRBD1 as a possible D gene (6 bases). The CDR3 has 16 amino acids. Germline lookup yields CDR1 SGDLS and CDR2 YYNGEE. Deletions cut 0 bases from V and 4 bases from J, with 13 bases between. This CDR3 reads CASSVVVRGGTGELFF. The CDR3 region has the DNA TGTGCCAGCAGCGTAGTAGTCAGAGGGGGCACCGGGGAGCTGTTTTTT.

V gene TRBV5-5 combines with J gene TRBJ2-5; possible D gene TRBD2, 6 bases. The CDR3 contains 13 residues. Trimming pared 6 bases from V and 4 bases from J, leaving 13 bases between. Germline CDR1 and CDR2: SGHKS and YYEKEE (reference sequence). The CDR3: CASILAGRETQYF. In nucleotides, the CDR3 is TGTGCCAGCATCCTGGCGGGGAGAGAGACCCAGTACTTC.

The CDR3 protein is CASSFGTLRGGYTF. Written as DNA, the CDR3 is TGTGCCAGCAGCTTCGGCACGCTAAGAGGAGGCTACACCTTC. The chain is built from TRBV11-1 and TRBJ1-2; D uncertain. Germline V gives CDR1 SGHAT, CDR2 FQDESV (reference sequence). V lost 3 bases, J lost 8 bases, and 16 bases lay in between. This CDR3 is built from 14 residues. The whole variable domain, filled in from reference TRBV11-1 and TRBJ1-2, reads EAEVAQSPRYKITEKSQAVAFWCDPISGHATLYWYRQILGQGPELLVQFQDESVVDDSQLPKDRFSAERLKGVDSTLKIQPAELGDSAMYLCASSFGTLRGGYTFGSGTRLTVV.